The present entry profiles one T cell receptor beta chain with its context. This sample is drawn from a study of blood T cell repertoires in COVID-19. Whole-study context: From the United States, Italy and Spain came samples of acute and convalescent COVID-19. The analysed material was cDNA or gDNA that came from T cells, B-cell-depleted T cells, or PBMCs.

In the original workflow: Counts of nucleated cells, estimated from reference gene primer amplification, were obtained. Generated by immunoSEQ multiplex PCR, the TCRdb table keeps only in-frame clones and is missing some. Clonal size and the V and J genes are those of that table, whereas D and trimming came from the DNA. The repertoire holds about 69,000 clones, around 79% seen once, with 15% to 20% in the top ten. Germline V gene sequence: CDR1 SGHTA, CDR2 FQGNSA. The V and J ends lost 5 bases and 0 bases respectively, with 11 bases between them. The CDR3 has 15 amino acids. This chain links TRBV7-2 with TRBJ2-1; possible D gene TRBD2, 5 bases. The TCR comes from a man aged 55 to 69 with acute or convalescent COVID-19. Sequencing was done on a sample of peripheral blood. The CDR3 is CASSRRGSSYNEQFF. In DNA, the CDR3 is TGTGCCAGCAGCCGCCGTGGGAGCTCCTACAATGAGCAGTTCTTC.